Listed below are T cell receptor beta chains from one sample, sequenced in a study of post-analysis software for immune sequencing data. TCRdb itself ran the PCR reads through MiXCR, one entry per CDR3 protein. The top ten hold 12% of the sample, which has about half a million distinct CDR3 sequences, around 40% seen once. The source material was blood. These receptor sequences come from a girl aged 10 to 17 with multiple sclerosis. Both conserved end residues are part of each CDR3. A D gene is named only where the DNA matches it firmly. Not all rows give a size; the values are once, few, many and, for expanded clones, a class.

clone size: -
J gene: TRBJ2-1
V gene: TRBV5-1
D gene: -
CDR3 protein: CASSWGGGGMNEQFF
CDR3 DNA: TGCGCCAGCAGCTGGGGAGGGGGAGGGATGAATGAGCAGTTCTTC

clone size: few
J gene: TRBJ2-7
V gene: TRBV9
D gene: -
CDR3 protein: CASSVDWDSYEQYF
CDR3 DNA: TGTGCCAGCAGCGTAGACTGGGACTCCTACGAGCAGTACTTC

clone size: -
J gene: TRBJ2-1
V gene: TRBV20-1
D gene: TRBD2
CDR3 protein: CSAWSASGYNEQFF
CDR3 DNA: TGCAGTGCTTGGTCCGCTAGCGGCTACAATGAGCAGTTCTTC

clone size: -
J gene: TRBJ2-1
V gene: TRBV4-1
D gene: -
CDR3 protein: CATSGQTRTRSYNEQFF
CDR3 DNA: TGCGCCACCAGCGGCCAGACTCGGACACGCTCCTACAATGAGCAGTTCTTC

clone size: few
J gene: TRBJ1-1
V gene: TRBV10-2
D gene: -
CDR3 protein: CASSDPGRLEAFF
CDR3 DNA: TGCGCCAGCAGTGACCCGGGGAGGCTAGAAGCTTTCTTT

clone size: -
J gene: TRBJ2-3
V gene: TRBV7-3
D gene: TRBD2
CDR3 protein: CASSGRLAGADTQYF
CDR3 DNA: TGTGCCAGCAGCGGCCGACTAGCGGGAGCAGATACGCAGTATTTT

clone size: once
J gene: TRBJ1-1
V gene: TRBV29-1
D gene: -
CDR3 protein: CGVEGVVNTEAFF
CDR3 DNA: TGCGGCGTTGAAGGAGTAGTGAACACTGAAGCTTTCTTT

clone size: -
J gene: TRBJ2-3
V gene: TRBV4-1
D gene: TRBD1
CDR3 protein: CASSQGQGAVDTQYF
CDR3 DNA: TGCGCCAGCAGCCAAGGACAGGGGGCGGTTGATACGCAGTATTTT

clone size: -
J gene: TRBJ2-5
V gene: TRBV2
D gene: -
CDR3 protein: CASSEFSTGRVLGETQYF
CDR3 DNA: TGTGCCAGCAGTGAATTTTCGACCGGAAGGGTTCTGGGAGAGACCCAGTACTTC

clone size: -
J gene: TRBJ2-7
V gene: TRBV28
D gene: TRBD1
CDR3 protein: CASRHRDRAYEQYF
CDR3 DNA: TGTGCCAGCAGACACCGGGACAGGGCCTACGAGCAGTACTTC

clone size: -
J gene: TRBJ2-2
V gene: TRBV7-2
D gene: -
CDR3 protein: CASSLVPAGPNTGELFF
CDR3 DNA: TGTGCCAGCAGCTTAGTGCCAGCGGGCCCGAACACCGGGGAGCTGTTTTTT

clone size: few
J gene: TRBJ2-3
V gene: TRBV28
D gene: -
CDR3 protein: CASSLRQGGVKDTQYF
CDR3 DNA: TGTGCCAGCAGTTTGAGGCAGGGGGGAGTAAAGGATACGCAGTATTTT

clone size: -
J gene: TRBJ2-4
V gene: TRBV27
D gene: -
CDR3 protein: CASSARLAKNIQYF
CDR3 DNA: TGTGCCAGCAGTGCCCGTCTAGCCAAAAACATTCAGTACTTC

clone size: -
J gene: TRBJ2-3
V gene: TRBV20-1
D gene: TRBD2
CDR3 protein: CSASGTSGLTDTQYF
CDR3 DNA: TGCAGTGCTAGCGGGACTAGCGGACTCACAGATACGCAGTATTTT

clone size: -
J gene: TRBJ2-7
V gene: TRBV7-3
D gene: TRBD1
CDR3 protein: CASRPGDRPHEQYF
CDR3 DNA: TGTGCCAGCCGCCCTGGGGACAGGCCCCACGAGCAGTACTTC

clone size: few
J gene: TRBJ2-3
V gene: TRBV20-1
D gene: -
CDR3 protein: CSAIPADTQYF
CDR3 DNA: TGCAGTGCCATCCCTGCAGATACGCAGTATTTT

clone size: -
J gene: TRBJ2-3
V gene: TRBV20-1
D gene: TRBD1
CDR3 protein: CSAYGGQGVPDTQYF
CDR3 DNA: TGCAGTGCGTACGGGGGACAGGGTGTCCCAGATACGCAGTATTTT

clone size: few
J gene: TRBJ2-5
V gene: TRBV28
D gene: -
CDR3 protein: CASSFPGPGGGQYF
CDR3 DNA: TGTGCCAGCAGTTTCCCGGGACCGGGTGGTGGGCAGTACTTC

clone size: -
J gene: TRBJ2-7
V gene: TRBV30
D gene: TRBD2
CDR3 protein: CAWSVTGSGRGEQYF
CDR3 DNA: TGTGCCTGGAGTGTCACGGGTAGCGGGAGGGGCGAGCAGTACTTC

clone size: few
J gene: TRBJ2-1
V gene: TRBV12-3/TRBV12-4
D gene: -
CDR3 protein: CASTILGGGEQFF
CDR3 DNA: TGTGCCAGCACCATTTTGGGGGGCGGAGAGCAGTTCTTC

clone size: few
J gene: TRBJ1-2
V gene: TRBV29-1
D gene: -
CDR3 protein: CSVVVREGYTF
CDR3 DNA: TGCAGCGTTGTAGTTCGGGAAGGCTACACCTTC

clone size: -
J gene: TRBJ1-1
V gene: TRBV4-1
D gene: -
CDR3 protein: CASSQTGRSEAFF
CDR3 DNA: TGCGCCAGCAGCCAAACGGGGCGTAGTGAAGCTTTCTTT

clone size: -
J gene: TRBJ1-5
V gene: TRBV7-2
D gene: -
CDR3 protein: CASSLGHRVGQPQHF
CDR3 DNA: TGTGCCAGCAGCTTAGGTCACAGGGTAGGACAGCCCCAGCATTTT

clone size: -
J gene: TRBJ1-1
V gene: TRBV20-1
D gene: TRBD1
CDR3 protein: CSARERDRGLHTEAFF
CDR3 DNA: TGCAGTGCTAGAGAGCGGGACAGGGGGTTGCACACTGAAGCTTTCTTT

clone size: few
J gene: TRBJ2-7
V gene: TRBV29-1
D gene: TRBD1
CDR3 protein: CSVEGKGQGIYEQYF
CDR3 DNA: TGCAGCGTTGAAGGGAAGGGACAGGGTATATACGAGCAGTACTTC

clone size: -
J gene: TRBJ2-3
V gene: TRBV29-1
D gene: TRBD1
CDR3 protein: CSFQRQGVSDTQYF
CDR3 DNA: TGCAGCTTCCAAAGACAGGGAGTATCAGATACGCAGTATTTT

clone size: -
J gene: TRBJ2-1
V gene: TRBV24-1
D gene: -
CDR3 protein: CATSDAVISVGLNEQFF
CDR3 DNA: TGTGCCACCAGTGATGCCGTAATAAGCGTGGGACTCAATGAGCAGTTCTTC

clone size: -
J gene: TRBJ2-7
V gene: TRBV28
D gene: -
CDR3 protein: CASTPTGGQGYEQYF
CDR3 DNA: TGTGCCAGCACCCCAACTGGGGGCCAGGGCTACGAGCAGTACTTC

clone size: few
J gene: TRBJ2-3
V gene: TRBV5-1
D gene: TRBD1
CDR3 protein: CASGPRYRGNTDTQYF
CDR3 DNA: TGCGCCAGCGGCCCTCGGTACAGGGGCAACACAGATACGCAGTATTTT

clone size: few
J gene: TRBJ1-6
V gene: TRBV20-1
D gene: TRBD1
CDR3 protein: CSARKQGSWDSPLHF
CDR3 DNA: TGCAGTGCTAGGAAACAGGGGTCTTGGGATTCACCCCTCCACTTT

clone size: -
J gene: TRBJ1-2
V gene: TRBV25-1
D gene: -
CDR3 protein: CASNGDYYGYTF
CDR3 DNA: TGTGCCTCCAACGGGGATTACTATGGCTACACCTTC

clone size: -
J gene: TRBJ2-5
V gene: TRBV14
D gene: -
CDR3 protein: CASSQDGTDYQETQYF
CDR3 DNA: TGTGCCAGCAGCCAAGATGGGACCGATTATCAAGAGACCCAGTACTTC

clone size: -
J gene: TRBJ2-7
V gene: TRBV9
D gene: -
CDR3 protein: CASSVGFSSYEQYF
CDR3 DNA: TGTGCCAGCAGCGTAGGATTTTCCTCCTACGAGCAGTACTTC

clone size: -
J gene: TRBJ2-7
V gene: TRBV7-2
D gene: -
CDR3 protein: CAIMWGAYEQYF
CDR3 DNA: TGTGCCATCATGTGGGGGGCCTACGAGCAGTACTTC

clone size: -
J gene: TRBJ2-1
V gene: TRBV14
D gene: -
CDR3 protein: CASSQMEPTYNEQFF
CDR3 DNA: TGTGCCAGCAGCCAGATGGAGCCAACCTACAATGAGCAGTTCTTC

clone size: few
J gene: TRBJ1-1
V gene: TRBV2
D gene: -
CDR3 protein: CASSRDMNTEAFF
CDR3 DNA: TGTGCCAGCAGCAGGGACATGAACACTGAAGCTTTCTTT

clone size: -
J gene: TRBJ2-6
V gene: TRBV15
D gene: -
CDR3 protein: CATSRDPGGANVLTF
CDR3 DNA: TGTGCCACCAGCAGAGATCCCGGTGGGGCCAACGTCCTGACTTTC

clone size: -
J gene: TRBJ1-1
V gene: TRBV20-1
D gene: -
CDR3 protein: CSARDRLQGRAEAFF
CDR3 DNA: TGCAGTGCTAGAGATCGGCTACAGGGCCGCGCTGAAGCTTTCTTT

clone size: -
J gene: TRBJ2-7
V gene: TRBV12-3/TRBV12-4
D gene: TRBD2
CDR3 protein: CASSLAGAGADEQYF
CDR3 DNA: TGTGCCAGCAGTTTAGCTGGGGCGGGAGCTGACGAGCAGTACTTC

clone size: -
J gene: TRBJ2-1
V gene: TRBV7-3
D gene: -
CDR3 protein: CASSFSQFNGEQFF
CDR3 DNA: TGTGCCAGCAGCTTTTCCCAGTTTAACGGCGAGCAGTTCTTC

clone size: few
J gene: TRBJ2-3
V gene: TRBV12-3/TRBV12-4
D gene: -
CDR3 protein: CASSPAELVTDTQYF
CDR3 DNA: TGTGCCAGCAGCCCGGCAGAATTGGTTACAGATACGCAGTATTTT

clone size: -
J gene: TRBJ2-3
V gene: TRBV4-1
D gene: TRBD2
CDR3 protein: CASSHPSPSLAGVISTDTQYF
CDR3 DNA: TGCGCCAGCAGCCACCCTTCGCCGTCGCTAGCGGGAGTGATAAGCACAGATACGCAGTATTTT

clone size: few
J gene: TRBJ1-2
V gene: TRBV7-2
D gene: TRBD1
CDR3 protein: CASSSINDRAQYGYTF
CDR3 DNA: TGTGCCAGCAGCTCCATCAATGACAGGGCCCAGTACGGCTACACCTTC

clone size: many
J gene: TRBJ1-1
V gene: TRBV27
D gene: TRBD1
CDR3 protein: CASRVQGINTEAFF
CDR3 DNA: TGTGCCAGCAGGGTACAGGGGATTAACACTGAAGCTTTCTTT

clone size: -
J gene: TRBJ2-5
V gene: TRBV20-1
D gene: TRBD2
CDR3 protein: CSATLAEAEQYF
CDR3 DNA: TGCAGTGCTACCCTAGCGGAAGCAGAGCAGTACTTC